This TCR beta chain was observed in a study of T cells in Graves' hyperthyroidism and ophthalmopathy. RNA transcripts provided the source from which TCR beta CDR3 regions were amplified. TCR CDR3 regions were first amplified by RT-PCR with HTBI primers. TCRdb ran MiXCR on the multiplex PCR reads and lists one entry per CDR3 protein. The sample consists of approximately 430,000 distinct CDR3 sequences, 15% to 17% of them appearing once. A note on this clonotype: Its cognate antigen is unknown.

Study-level points and caveats: Most expanded thyroid clonotypes above 0.001 recurred in blood.

Per the germline V gene, CDR1 is MNHNS and CDR2 is SASEGT. V gave up 5 bases and J gave up 4 bases, with 14 bases separating them. The CDR3 runs to 15 residues. V usage is TRBV6-1 and J usage is TRBJ2-2; D might be TRBD1 (6 bases). The sequenced sample consisted of blood. The sequence derives from a woman between 18 and 29 years old with Graves' hyperthyroidism. CDR3 residues: CASSRGDKATGELFF. The CDR3 nucleotides read TGTGCCAGCAGTAGAGGGGACAAGGCCACCGGGGAGCTGTTTTTT.